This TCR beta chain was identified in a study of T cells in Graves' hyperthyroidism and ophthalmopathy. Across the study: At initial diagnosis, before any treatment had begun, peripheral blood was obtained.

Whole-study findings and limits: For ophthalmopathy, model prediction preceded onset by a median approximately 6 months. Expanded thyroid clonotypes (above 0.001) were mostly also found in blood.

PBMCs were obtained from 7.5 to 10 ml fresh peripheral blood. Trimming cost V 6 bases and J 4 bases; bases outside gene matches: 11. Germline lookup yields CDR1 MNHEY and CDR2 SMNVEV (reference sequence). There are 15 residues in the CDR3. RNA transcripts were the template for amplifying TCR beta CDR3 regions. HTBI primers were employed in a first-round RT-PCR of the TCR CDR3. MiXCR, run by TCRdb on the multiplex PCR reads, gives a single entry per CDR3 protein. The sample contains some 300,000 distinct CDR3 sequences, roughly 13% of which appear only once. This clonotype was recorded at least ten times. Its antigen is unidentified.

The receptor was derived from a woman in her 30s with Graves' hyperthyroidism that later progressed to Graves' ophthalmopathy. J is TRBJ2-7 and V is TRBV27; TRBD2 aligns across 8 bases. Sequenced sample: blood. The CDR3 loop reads CASSLEWTSLYEQYF. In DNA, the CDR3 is TGTGCCAGCAGCCTCGAGTGGACTAGCCTTTACGAGCAGTACTTC.